The source of this T cell receptor beta chain is a study of blood T cell repertoires in COVID-19. The data were produced by immunoSEQ multiplex PCR, yet TCRdb's version contains in-frame clones alone and is incomplete. This sample has approximately 60,000 clones; more than 65% occur once, and the top ten carry approximately 20%. The germline V gene encodes CDR1 SGHRS and CDR2 YFSETQ. There are 16 residues in the CDR3. J gave up 6 bases and V 0 bases, and 11 bases lay outside the gene matches. This clone was picked up one time. This receptor was identified in a woman older than 75 with active or convalescent COVID-19. The V call is TRBV5-1, the J call TRBJ2-7; 8 bases agree with TRBD1. The sample comprised peripheral blood. The CDR3 loop is CASSLGTGSIFSEQYF. The CDR3 DNA reads as TGCGCCAGCAGCTTGGGGACAGGGTCTATATTCTCCGAGCAGTACTTC.